The sample holds a few counts of the clone carrying this TCR beta chain. Antigen specificity is unknown. This specimen comes from a study of post-analysis software for immune sequencing data. Germline V lookup: CDR1 MNHEY, CDR2 SMNVEV (reference sequence). V gave up 6 bases and J gave up 0 bases, with 15 bases separating them. The CDR3 runs 16 residues. Study-wide points: When patients were compared with controls, 4 or 5 TRBV segments were more frequent, TRBV5-6, TRBV5-1 and TRBV20-1 among them.

TCR beta libraries were prepared from cDNA with unique molecular identifiers. T cells numbering about 0.9 to 10 million yielded cDNA molecules that totaled roughly 500,000. One entry per CDR3 protein, called by TCRdb with MiXCR from the PCR reads. The table lists roughly 400,000 distinct CDR3 sequences, roughly 38% of them singletons. V gene TRBV27 combines with J gene TRBJ2-1; tentatively, D is TRBD1 or TRBD2 (6 bases each). The TCR originated in a girl aged 2 to 9 with multiple sclerosis. The material sequenced was blood. The CDR3 region is CASSLGGGASYNEQFF. Written as DNA, the CDR3 is TGTGCCAGCAGCCTCGGGGGCGGGGCCTCCTACAATGAGCAGTTCTTC.